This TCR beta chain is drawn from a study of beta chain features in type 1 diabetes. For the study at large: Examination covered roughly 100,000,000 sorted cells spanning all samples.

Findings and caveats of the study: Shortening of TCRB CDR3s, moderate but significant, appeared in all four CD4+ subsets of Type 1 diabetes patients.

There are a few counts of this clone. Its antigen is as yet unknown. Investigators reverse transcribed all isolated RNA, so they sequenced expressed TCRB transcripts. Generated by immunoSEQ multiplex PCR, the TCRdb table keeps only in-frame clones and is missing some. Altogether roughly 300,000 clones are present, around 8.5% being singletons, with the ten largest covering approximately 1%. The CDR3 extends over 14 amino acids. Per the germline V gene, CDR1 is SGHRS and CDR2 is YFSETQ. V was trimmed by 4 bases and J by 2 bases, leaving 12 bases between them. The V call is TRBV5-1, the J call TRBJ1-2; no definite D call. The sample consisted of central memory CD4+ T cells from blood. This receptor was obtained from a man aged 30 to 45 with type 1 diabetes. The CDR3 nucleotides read TGCGCCAGCAGCCCCGGACCGGAGAACTATGGCTACACCTTC. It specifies CASSPGPENYGYTF.